The 15 T cell receptor beta chains given below trace back to one sample, sequenced in a study of human T cells and chemical hapten exposure. This sample's time point: patch test 2, 6 weeks after DPC sensitization. Treatment specified: therapeutic diphenylcyclopropenone sensitization with weekly scalp DPC. TCRdb passed the RACE reads through MiXCR, listing each CDR3 protein once. This sample has approximately 87,000 distinct CDR3 sequences, with roughly 11% found just once. The sample was whole blood, taken in connection with sensitization to the hapten diphenylcyclopropenone (DPC). The receptors were gathered from a woman between 40 and 50 years old with alopecia areata. Some clones in this sample may be carry-over from other donors' samples.

This clonotype turned up a few times. This chain connects TRBV28 to TRBJ2-7, with 9 bases fitting TRBD1. Germline CDR1 and CDR2: MDHEN and SYDVKM. J lost 3 bases, V lost 3 bases, and 9 bases had no gene match. The length of the CDR3 is 16 residues. CDR3 amino acids: CASSFASGTGIYEQYF. The CDR3 DNA sequence: TGTGCCAGCAGTTTCGCCTCCGGGACAGGGATCTACGAGCAGTACTTC.

This clonotype was seen repeatedly, ten times or more. One junction end disagrees with the germline gene, perhaps due to a read error. The chain joins TRBV2 to TRBJ1-1; 7 positions match TRBD1. The CDR3 totals 14 residues. Germline V CDR1 and CDR2: SNHLY, FYNNEI. The CDR3 DNA is TGTGCCAGCAGGCCTGTGACAGGGAACGCTGAAGCTTTCTTT. The encoded protein is CASRPVTGNAEAFF.

At least ten counts were recorded for this clonotype. This chain connects TRBV7-9 to TRBJ2-1; TRBD2 matches at 7 bases. The CDR3 is made up of 12 amino acids. Germline V gene sequence: CDR1 SEHNR, CDR2 FQNEAQ (reference sequence). The ends lost 4 bases at V and 10 bases at J; junction bases unmatched: 4. The CDR3 here is CASSSAGVEQFF. Here the CDR3 DNA reads TGTGCCAGCAGCTCGGCGGGAGTAGAGCAGTTCTTC.

This rearrangement joins TRBV28 to TRBJ2-7, with 12 bases fitting TRBD1. Germline trimming cut 6 bases from V and 8 bases from J; bases unmatched to any gene: 5. The CDR3 covers 13 residues. CDR1 MDHEN and CDR2 SYDVKM come from the germline V gene. DNA for the CDR3: TGTGCCAGCAGCTCCGGGACAGGGGGCAAGCAGTACTTC. Protein: CASSSGTGGKQYF.

The CDR3 nucleotides are TGCAGTGCTAGAGAGATCGCCGCCCCCATAGGGCGCGACACTGAAGCTTTCTTT. This translates into CSAREIAAPIGRDTEAFF. V usage is TRBV20-1 and J usage is TRBJ1-1, with D uncertain. The CDR3 spans 18 residues. V was trimmed by 0 bases and J by 3 bases, leaving 23 bases between them. Germline V gives CDR1 DFQATT, CDR2 SNEGSKA (reference sequence).

J is TRBJ1-1 and V is TRBV5-1; D is unresolved. Germline lookup yields CDR1 SGHRS and CDR2 YFSETQ. V lost 0 bases, J lost 5 bases, and 14 bases lay in between. The CDR3 has 15 amino acids. The CDR3 here is CASSLGEKVKTEAFF. CDR3 nucleotides: TGCGCCAGCAGCTTGGGGGAAAAAGTTAAGACTGAAGCTTTCTTT.

This sequence joins TRBV5-1 and TRBJ2-2, with 7 bases that match TRBD1. The germline V gene encodes CDR1 SGHRS and CDR2 YFSETQ. The J segment lost 10 bases and the V segment lost 0 bases, leaving 3 bases of the junction unmatched. This CDR3 has 13 amino acids. The CDR3 is CASSLATGLELFF. DNA of the CDR3: TGCGCCAGCAGCTTGGCGACAGGGTTGGAGCTGTTTTTT.

There are a few counts of this clonotype. The J gene is TRBJ1-1, the V gene TRBV2; perhaps TRBD1 as D (6 bases). V was clipped by 2 bases and J by 10 bases, with 17 bases between them. The V gene's germline CDR1 is SNHLY and CDR2 FYNNEI. This CDR3 region has 14 residues. Here the CDR3 reads CASSERVRGSGAFF. The CDR3 DNA reads TGTGCCAGCAGTGAAAGGGTCAGGGGATCGGGAGCTTTCTTT.

This clonotype was observed at least ten times. This chain uses TRBV29-1 with TRBJ2-1, with D perhaps matching TRBD2 (6 bases). The V end lost 1 base, the J end lost 0 bases, and 10 bases lay between the germline ends. The CDR3 totals 15 residues. The V gene's germline CDR1 is SQVTM and CDR2 ANQGSEA. The CDR3 DNA reads TGCAGCGTTGAAGTAGACGGGAGCTCCTACAATGAGCAGTTCTTC. Translating gives CSVEVDGSSYNEQFF.

The table lists this clonotype with many counts. The chain recombines TRBV25-1 with TRBJ2-3; TRBD2 matches 11 bases. CDR1 is MGHDK and CDR2 is SYGVNS in the germline V gene. The CDR3 contains 16 residues. Trimming removed 5 bases from V and 2 bases from J; junction bases left unmatched: 6. DNA for the CDR3: TGTGCCAGCAGTACGACTAGCGGGGCACACACAGATACGCAGTATTTT. Translating gives CASSTTSGAHTDTQYF. Using reference TRBV25-1 and TRBJ2-3 for the parts outside the CDR3, the full variable domain is EADIYQTPRYLVIGTGKKITLECSQTMGHDKMYWYQQDPGMELHLIHYSYGVNSTEKGDLSSESTVSRIRTEHFPLTLESARPSHTSQYLCASSTTSGAHTDTQYFGPGTRLTVL.

This clonotype was observed a few times. V and J are TRBV12-3 or TRBV12-4 and TRBJ1-6; possible D gene TRBD1, 6 bases. CDR3 length: 16 amino acids. V shed 5 bases and J shed 2 bases, with 13 bases lying between them. The CDR3 spells CASSPRGGTYNSPLHF. The CDR3 DNA is TGTGCCAGCAGTCCGAGGGGGGGAACCTATAATTCACCCCTCCACTTT.

This clonotype was seen repeatedly, ten times or more. The rearrangement joins TRBV30 to TRBJ2-1; 11 bases match TRBD2. Trimming cost V 3 bases and J 3 bases; bases outside gene matches: 1. Germline V CDR1 and CDR2: GTSNPN, SVGIG (reference sequence). The CDR3 is 14 residues long. The CDR3 is CAWSGLAGYNEQFF. The CDR3 nucleotides are TGTGCCTGGAGCGGACTAGCGGGCTACAATGAGCAGTTCTTC. The variable domain in full, completed from reference TRBV30 and TRBJ2-1, reads SQTIHQWPATLVQPVGSPLSLECTVEGTSNPNLYWYRQAAGRGLQLLFYSVGIGQISSEVPQNLSASRPQDRQFILSSKKLLLSDSGFYLCAWSGLAGYNEQFFGPGTRLTVL.

The sample holds a few counts of this clonotype. The rearrangement links TRBV30 to TRBJ1-3, with D possibly TRBD1 on 6 matching bases. V lost 4 bases and J 2 bases, leaving 9 bases between the germline ends. Per germline, CDR1 GTSNPN and CDR2 SVGIG (reference sequence). The CDR3 has 13 residues. DNA of the CDR3: TGTGCCTGGATTCAGGGGACTGGAAACACCATATATTTT. Amino acids: CAWIQGTGNTIYF.

The DNA for the CDR3 is TGTGCCAGCAGCTTACACGATTCCAATCAGCCCCAGCATTTT. Encoded protein: CASSLHDSNQPQHF. V is TRBV7-9 and J is TRBJ1-5; D remains unclear. In germline, CDR1 is SEHNR, CDR2 FQNEAQ (reference sequence). V was trimmed by 2 bases and J by 3 bases, leaving 8 bases between them. The CDR3 loop spans 14 amino acids.

This clonotype was recorded many times. This CDR3 is CASSHEPPRQGAYNEQFF. For the CDR3, the DNA is TGCGCCAGCAGCCACGAACCTCCGAGACAGGGGGCCTACAATGAGCAGTTCTTC. J is TRBJ2-1 and V is TRBV4-3, with TRBD1 matching over 9 bases. Germline trimming cut 3 bases from V and 2 bases from J; bases unmatched to any gene: 11. CDR1 is LGHNA, CDR2 YSLEER, per germline. CDR3 length equals 18 residues.